The 27 T cell receptor beta chains listed next were all sequenced from one sample in a study of T cell repertoires in cytomegalovirus infection. Antigens for these TCRs are unknown. TCRdb fed the reads into MiXCR, producing one record per CDR3 protein. The data hold about 700,000 distinct CDR3 sequences, with 30% to 35% observed a single time. The source material was cultured PBMCs, sampled from culture after CMV antigen stimulation. The receptors stem from a human donor in good health (CMV status not recorded). Some clones in this sample may be carry-over from other donors' samples.

CDR3 DNA: TGTGCCAGCAGCAGACTAGGGGGGACAGGAAATTACGAGCAGTACTTC. It is translated as CASSRLGGTGNYEQYF. This rearrangement joins TRBV11-2 to TRBJ2-7; 8 nucleotides match TRBD1. V lost 5 bases and J lost 4; bases outside the gene matches: 13. Germline CDR1 is SGHAT and CDR2 is FQNNGV. The CDR3 loop spans 16 amino acids.

This CDR3 is CASSQDFGDSYNSPLHF. The DNA for the CDR3 is TGTGCCAGCAGCCAAGATTTTGGGGACTCCTATAATTCACCCCTCCACTTT. The V gene is TRBV4-2, the J gene TRBJ1-6; D gene unclear. Germline lookup yields CDR1 LGHNA and CDR2 YNFKEQ. The germline V and J ends were trimmed by 0 bases and 0 bases, with 9 bases remaining between them. The CDR3 is made up of 17 amino acids.

The table lists this clonotype with many counts. This chain uses TRBV7-8 with TRBJ1-1; TRBD1 is a possible D gene (6 bases). This CDR3 has 13 residues. Trimming removed 5 bases from V and 4 bases from J, with 11 bases in between. Germline CDR1 SGHVS, CDR2 FQNEAQ. CDR3 nucleotide sequence: TGTGCCAGCAGCGTCCAGGGGAGCACTGAAGCTTTCTTT. Translation gives CASSVQGSTEAFF.

V is TRBV7-6 and J is TRBJ2-6; D is uncertain. Germline loops: CDR1 SGHVS, CDR2 FNYEAQ. This CDR3 is 15 amino acids long. The V gene lost 5 bases and the J gene lost 0 bases, with 8 bases spanning the gap. The CDR3 loop reads CASSIGYSGANVLTF. The CDR3 coding sequence is TGTGCCAGCAGCATAGGTTACTCTGGGGCCAACGTCCTGACTTTC.

This chain links TRBV19 with TRBJ1-1; D may be TRBD1 (5 bases). The CDR3 is made up of 12 amino acids. V shed 2 bases and J shed 12 bases, with 13 bases lying between them. Germline CDR1 LNHDA, CDR2 SQIVND (reference sequence). As DNA, the CDR3 is TGTGCCAGTAGTATACTGGGGGAGAGGACTTTCTTT. Its protein product is CASSILGERTFF. Filled out from reference TRBV19 and TRBJ1-1, the complete variable domain reads DGGITQSPKYLFRKEGQNVTLSCEQNLNHDAMYWYRQDPGQGLRLIYYSQIVNDFQKGDIAEGYSVSREKKESFPLTVTSAQKNPTAFYLCASSILGERTFFGQGTRLTVV.

This clonotype was detected once. J is TRBJ2-1 and V is TRBV5-4, with 10 bases lining up with TRBD2. CDR3 length equals 17 residues. V shed 3 bases and J 5 bases; nucleotides not matched to a gene: 11. The germline gives CDR1 SGHNT, CDR2 YYREEE (reference sequence). The CDR3 loop reads CASSSLGSGRFDNEQFF. CDR3 in DNA: TGTGCCAGCAGCTCCTTGGGTAGCGGGAGGTTCGACAATGAGCAGTTCTTC.

The chain has TRBV29-1 and TRBJ2-3, with D perhaps matching TRBD2 (6 bases). The CDR3 runs to 13 residues. Per the germline V gene, CDR1 is SQVTM and CDR2 is ANQGSEA. The V and J ends lost 6 bases and 6 bases respectively, with 16 bases between them. The CDR3 region is CSVERGGADTQYF. As DNA, the CDR3 is TGCAGCGTCGAGAGAGGAGGGGCCGATACGCAGTATTTT.

This sequence joins TRBV7-2 and TRBJ2-7, with 9 bases identical to TRBD2. CDR3 size: 17 residues. CDR1 is SGHTA and CDR2 is FQGNSA in the germline V gene. V was pared by 5 bases and J by 4 bases, with 15 bases of the junction left unmatched. CDR3 DNA sequence: TGTGCCAGCAGCGTTATGCCCGGGACTAGCTTAGGGTACGAGCAGTACTTC. It is translated as CASSVMPGTSLGYEQYF.

The CDR3 region is CASSLDGGLEAFF. For the CDR3, the DNA is TGTGCCAGCAGCTTAGATGGGGGGCTGGAAGCTTTCTTT. The rearrangement joins TRBV11-2 to TRBJ1-1; tentative D call: TRBD1 (6 bases). The V gene lost 0 bases and the J gene lost 8 bases, with 10 bases spanning the gap. Germline CDR1 and CDR2: SGHAT and FQNNGV. This CDR3 contains 13 residues.

This clonotype was seen a few times. V usage is TRBV20-1 and J usage is TRBJ2-3; 11 positions match TRBD2. Losses at the gene ends were 1 base for V and 3 bases for J; bases not matched to a gene: 18. The CDR3 is 20 amino acids. Germline V CDR1 and CDR2: DFQATT, SNEGSKA (reference sequence). CDR3 DNA: TGCAGTGCTAGAGTGGAACAGCCCTTAGCGGGAGGGCCCGCGACAGATACGCAGTATTTT. Protein product: CSARVEQPLAGGPATDTQYF.

This clonotype was observed a handful of times. The V gene is TRBV7-8, the J gene TRBJ1-2, with D unresolved. CDR1 and CDR2 from the germline V gene are SGHVS and FQNEAQ. This CDR3 spans 17 amino acids. V gave up 5 bases and J gave up 0 bases, with 19 bases separating them. The CDR3 DNA reads TGTGCCAGCAGCCTCCCCGAACCCGAGACGGCTAACTATGGCTACACCTTC. Its translation: CASSLPEPETANYGYTF.

This clonotype was found a few times. The rearrangement links TRBV6-1 to TRBJ1-4, with TRBD1 identical over 7 bases. Germline lookup yields CDR1 MNHNS and CDR2 SASEGT. The V gene end was trimmed by 6 bases and the J gene end by 8 bases; junction bases not matched to a gene: 9. There are 14 residues in the CDR3. CDR3 bases: TGTGCCAGCAGGGGAGATTGGACAGGCGAAAAACTGTTTTTT. Amino acids: CASRGDWTGEKLFF.

The V and J genes are TRBV7-4 and TRBJ1-6, with D unresolved. This CDR3 has 13 residues. The V gene's germline CDR1 is SGHVT and CDR2 SQSDAQ. Trimming pared 4 bases from V and 9 bases from J, leaving 10 bases between. CDR3 nucleotides: TGTGCCAGCAGCTCTATGGAGGGTTCACCCCTCCACTTT. This gives the protein CASSSMEGSPLHF.

This clonotype was picked up many times. The chain carries TRBV7-2 and TRBJ1-5; TRBD1 might be the D (5 bases). Trimming took 2 bases from V and 1 from J, leaving 12 bases between them. The CDR3 has 16 residues. The V gene's germline CDR1 is SGHTA and CDR2 FQGNSA. CDR3 residues: CASSLFGTRSNQPQHF. Here the CDR3 DNA reads TGTGCCAGCAGCTTATTTGGGACCAGGAGCAATCAGCCCCAGCATTTT.

V is TRBV28 and J is TRBJ2-1; 9 bases align to TRBD1. The CDR3 is made up of 19 amino acids. The junction had 21 bases not matched to a gene; V was cut back by 4 bases and J by 8 bases. Germline V lookup: CDR1 MDHEN, CDR2 SYDVKM. The CDR3 DNA is TGTGCCAGCAGTTCAAACGAATACTCCGGGACAGGGAGGCGCGATGAGCAGTTCTTC. It is translated as CASSSNEYSGTGRRDEQFF.

The chain joins TRBV29-1 to TRBJ1-2; 7 bases map to TRBD1. Trimming removed 2 bases from V and 3 bases from J; junction bases left unmatched: 18. The CDR3 is 18 residues long. Germline V CDR1 and CDR2: SQVTM, ANQGSEA. The CDR3 reads CSVEKEGQSTGLHYGYTF. DNA for the CDR3: TGCAGCGTTGAAAAAGAGGGACAGTCAACAGGGTTGCACTATGGCTACACCTTC.

This rearrangement joins TRBV19 to TRBJ1-1; D ambiguous. This CDR3 is built from 14 residues. Germline CDR1 and CDR2: LNHDA and SQIVND (reference sequence). Trimming shortened V by 1 base and J by 4 bases, and 10 bases separated the two germline ends. CDR3 protein: CASSIGGYGTEAFF. CDR3 nucleotides: TGTGCCAGTAGTATAGGTGGGTATGGCACTGAAGCTTTCTTT.

This chain connects TRBV6-2 or TRBV6-3 to TRBJ1-2; D uncertain. The germline V and J ends were trimmed by 5 bases and 6 bases, with 19 bases remaining between them. The CDR3 runs 15 residues. Germline V gene data show CDR1 as MNHEY and CDR2 as SVGEGT. This CDR3 is CASSASGSNLNGYTF. DNA of the CDR3: TGTGCCAGCAGTGCGTCGGGATCCAACCTCAATGGCTACACCTTC.

The chain carries TRBV28 and TRBJ1-2; 9 bases fit TRBD1. The V and J ends lost 5 bases and 7 bases, in that order; junction bases with no gene match: 5. CDR3 length: 13 residues. CDR1 and CDR2 (germline): MDHEN, SYDVKM. In DNA form, the CDR3 reads TGTGCCAGCAGTACCCGGACAGGGGCTGGCTACACCTTC. Encoded protein: CASSTRTGAGYTF.

The chain employs TRBV19 and TRBJ1-5; D remains ambiguous. This CDR3 region has 17 residues. V lost 6 bases to trimming and J lost 6 bases, with 24 bases between them. The germline V gene has CDR1 LNHDA and CDR2 SQIVND (reference sequence). CDR3 nucleotide sequence: TGTGCCAGTAGCCGCCTACGGACCACCCTTGCCATTCAGCCCCAGCATTTT. Its protein is CASSRLRTTLAIQPQHF.

The chain couples TRBV7-2 to TRBJ2-5, with 7 positions matching TRBD2. V was pared by 1 base and J by 5 bases, with 7 bases of the junction left unmatched. The germline CDR1 and CDR2 sequences are SGHTA and FQGNSA. The CDR3 covers 15 residues. The CDR3 loop reads CASSLGLARVETQYF. As DNA, the CDR3 is TGTGCCAGCAGCTTAGGACTAGCCCGTGTGGAGACCCAGTACTTC.

The rearrangement uses TRBV18 and TRBJ1-1; maybe TRBD1 (5 bases). Per the germline V gene, CDR1 is KGHSH and CDR2 is LQKENI. Trimming took 1 base from V and 3 from J, leaving 9 bases between them. The CDR3 has 14 residues. CDR3 nucleotide sequence: TGTGCCAGCTCACCACGCCAGGGTCACACTGAAGCTTTCTTT. This gives the protein CASSPRQGHTEAFF.

The rearrangement uses TRBV20-1 and TRBJ2-7; D unresolved. Trimming stripped 2 bases from V and 5 bases from J, with 19 bases between. The CDR3 is 15 amino acids. CDR1 is DFQATT and CDR2 is SNEGSKA in the germline V gene (reference sequence). CDR3 DNA: TGCAGTGCTAGAACCCCGACACCTGGAGCCCACGAGCAGTACTTC. As protein: CSARTPTPGAHEQYF.

The chain employs TRBV20-1 and TRBJ2-2; D is uncertain. V shed 4 bases and J shed 4 bases, with 10 bases lying between them. This CDR3 spans 13 amino acids. Germline-derived CDR1 and CDR2 are DFQATT and SNEGSKA (reference sequence). CDR3 in DNA: TGCAGTGCTATGGGCTTTAGCACCGGGGAGCTGTTTTTT. It encodes CSAMGFSTGELFF.

This clonotype was seen only a few times. The V and J genes are TRBV7-9 and TRBJ2-5; tentatively, D is TRBD2 (7 bases). The V gene lost 5 bases and the J gene lost 1 base, with 17 bases spanning the gap. Looked up from germline, CDR1 is SEHNR and CDR2 is FQNEAQ (reference sequence). This CDR3 spans 16 amino acids. CDR3 sequence: CASSPMGRGPQETQYF. CDR3 DNA: TGTGCCAGCAGCCCAATGGGGCGGGGGCCCCAAGAGACCCAGTACTTC.

This clonotype came up many times. This chain connects TRBV7-8 to TRBJ2-1, with TRBD2 identical over 8 bases. V gave up 3 bases and J gave up 5 bases; unmatched junction bases: 6. This CDR3 region has 15 residues. Germline assignment: CDR1 SGHVS and CDR2 FQNEAQ. The CDR3 DNA sequence: TGTGCCAGCAGCTTCGGAGCGGGAGAGAACAATGAGCAGTTCTTC. Translated, it gives CASSFGAGENNEQFF.

This clonotype came up many times. The rearrangement uses TRBV7-2 and TRBJ2-5; 11 nucleotides match TRBD2. The CDR3 loop spans 23 amino acids. J gave up 1 base and V 2 bases, and 24 bases lay outside the gene matches. Germline CDR1 is SGHTA and CDR2 is FQGNSA. The chain's CDR3 is CASSLTPGQGGTSGSPPQETQYF. CDR3 coding DNA: TGTGCCAGCAGCTTAACTCCGGGACAAGGGGGAACTAGCGGGAGTCCGCCCCAAGAGACCCAGTACTTC.